The rows below give T cell receptor beta chains drawn from one sample of a study of T cells after yellow fever vaccination. One entry per CDR3 protein results from TCRdb running MiXCR on the 5' RACE reads. The sample shows a few hundred thousand distinct CDR3 sequences, 7% to 9% of them seen only once. The specimen comprised PBMCs, sampled approximately 40 days after the first yellow fever vaccination. The receptor source for this set is a young man who received the YFV17D yellow fever vaccine. The CDR3 runs from the conserved cysteine through the conserved F or W. Each record gives: V gene, D gene, J gene, CDR3 length, clone size, CDR3 protein, CDR3 DNA. D genes are given only for firm matches. A clone size is listed for some rows: how often the clone was seen (once, few, many), or a class if it is expanded.

TRBV5-5	TRBD2	TRBJ2-1	16	few	CASSSLGLAGWDEQFF	TGTGCCAGCAGCTCGCTTGGACTAGCGGGGTGGGATGAGCAGTTCTTC
TRBV20-1	NA	TRBJ2-3	13	NA	CSASSGSTDTQYF	TGCAGTGCTAGCTCTGGGTCGACAGATACGCAGTATTTT
TRBV3-1	NA	TRBJ2-1	14	few	CASSQALSYNEQFF	TGTGCCAGCAGCCAAGCCCTTTCCTACAATGAGCAGTTCTTC
TRBV27	NA	TRBJ1-5	12	NA	CASSLLGEAQHF	TGTGCCAGCAGTTTATTAGGGGAGGCCCAGCATTTT
TRBV25-1	NA	TRBJ1-6	13	few	CASSGYEGSPLHF	TGTGCCAGCAGTGGGTACGAGGGGTCACCCCTCCACTTT
TRBV7-2	NA	TRBJ2-6	14	NA	CAPNQRAGANVLTF	TGTGCCCCCAACCAGAGGGCTGGGGCCAACGTCCTGACTTTC
TRBV29-1	TRBD1	TRBJ1-1	13	many	CSVDTGEDTEAFF	TGCAGCGTTGATACAGGGGAGGACACTGAAGCTTTCTTT
TRBV5-4	NA	TRBJ2-1	15	NA	CASSAGTSTYNEQFF	TGTGCCAGCAGCGCCGGGACTTCCACGTACAATGAGCAGTTCTTC
TRBV5-6	NA	TRBJ1-2	12	many	CASSSAGYGYTF	TGTGCCAGCAGCTCCGCAGGGTATGGCTACACCTTC
TRBV7-2	NA	TRBJ1-3	16	NA	CASSFPEAFSGNTIYF	TGTGCCAGCAGCTTCCCCGAAGCATTCTCTGGAAACACCATATATTTT
TRBV12-3/TRBV12-4	TRBD1	TRBJ2-7	14	few	CASSHAGTAYEQYF	TGTGCCAGCAGCCATGCCGGGACAGCCTACGAGCAGTACTTC
TRBV21-1	NA	TRBJ2-2	12	NA	CASIVRNGELFF	TGTGCCAGCATCGTTCGGAACGGGGAGCTGTTTTTT
TRBV12-3/TRBV12-4	NA	TRBJ2-7	14	many	CASSLAGLLYEQYF	TGTGCCAGCAGTTTGGCCGGACTGTTATACGAGCAGTACTTC
TRBV2	NA	TRBJ1-5	14	NA	CASSERVENQPQHF	TGTGCCAGCAGTGAAAGGGTAGAAAATCAGCCCCAGCATTTT
TRBV7-2	TRBD1	TRBJ2-2	15	NA	CASSLTGEYTGELFF	TGTGCCAGCAGCTTGACAGGGGAGTACACCGGGGAGCTGTTTTTT
TRBV7-6	NA	TRBJ2-5	15	NA	CASSLEGGRQETQYF	TGTGCCAGCAGCTTAGAAGGGGGGAGACAAGAGACCCAGTACTTC
TRBV6-2/TRBV6-3	TRBD1	TRBJ1-5	11	few	CASSAGTGKNF	TGTGCCAGCAGTGCCGGGACAGGGAAGAATTTT
TRBV7-9	NA	TRBJ1-4	13	NA	CASSLYSNEKLFF	TGTGCCAGCAGCTTGTACAGCAATGAAAAACTGTTTTTT
TRBV7-8	NA	TRBJ1-1	16	NA	CASSFLTGKGPPEAFF	TGTGCCAGCAGCTTCCTAACAGGGAAAGGGCCGCCTGAAGCTTTCTTT
TRBV12-3/TRBV12-4	NA	TRBJ2-1	15	NA	CASSLFGSSYNEQFF	TGTGCCAGCAGTTTATTCGGTAGCTCCTACAATGAGCAGTTCTTC
TRBV7-2	NA	TRBJ2-5	12	many	CASSPSRETQYF	TGTGCCAGCAGCCCAAGTCGAGAGACCCAGTACTTC
TRBV4-3	NA	TRBJ2-2	16	many	CASSQVGAGRTGELFF	TGCGCCAGCAGCCAAGTTGGGGCAGGGCGAACCGGGGAGCTGTTTTTT
TRBV6-5	TRBD2	TRBJ2-1	16	NA	CASSLLAGKTYNEQFF	TGTGCCAGCAGTTTACTAGCGGGAAAAACATACAATGAGCAGTTCTTC
TRBV21-1	NA	TRBJ2-6	15	many	CASSSQGPGANVLTF	TGTGCCAGCAGCTCCCAGGGCCCCGGGGCCAACGTCCTGACTTTC
TRBV6-4	NA	TRBJ2-2	14	many	CASSDSGDTGELFF	TGTGCCAGCAGTGACTCGGGGGATACCGGGGAGCTGTTTTTT
TRBV12-3/TRBV12-4	TRBD1	TRBJ2-1	15	NA	CASSPDRESAHEQFF	TGTGCCAGCAGTCCAGACAGGGAATCAGCGCATGAGCAGTTCTTC
TRBV7-9	TRBD1	TRBJ2-3	15	NA	CASSLIGQGRDTQYF	TGTGCCAGCAGCTTAATAGGACAGGGTAGAGATACGCAGTATTTT
TRBV3-1	TRBD2	TRBJ2-5	14	NA	CASSPGTKQETQYF	TGTGCCAGCAGCCCCGGGACTAAACAAGAGACCCAGTACTTC
TRBV21-1	NA	TRBJ1-4	9	few	CPYGQQLFF	TGTCCTTACGGACAGCAACTGTTTTTT
TRBV28	NA	TRBJ2-1	14	few	CASSHGSTRREQFF	TGTGCCAGCAGTCACGGGTCAACTAGACGCGAGCAGTTCTTC
TRBV28	NA	TRBJ2-4	18	many	CASSSSLAPGTLSYIQYF	TGTGCCAGCAGTTCCAGCCTAGCCCCGGGGACCTTGTCCTACATTCAGTACTTC